This entry concerns a single TCR beta chain. Its antigen is unknown. No base-level quality is on record; no much larger clone is a single base apart. ICON enrollment began in April 2016, and the last patient was enrolled in the second half of 2018. A subcohort of approximately 80 patients provided fresh tumor and matched uninvolved tissue for in-depth immune analyses, with TCR sequencing among those analyses. DNA isolated from bulk tissue, without cell sorting, was used for TCR sequencing. This record belongs to a study of tumor-infiltrating lymphocytes in localized non-small cell lung cancer listed by TCRdb under 2021. The study in broad terms: The cohort included patients whose samples were collected after neoadjuvant chemotherapy, as well as both smokers and never-smokers and several histologies. In total, the ICON cohort consisted of over a hundred surgical patients with localized non-small cell lung cancer who had their tumors resected. Each patient provided resected tumor tissue plus uninvolved lung tissue from the same patient, with the uninvolved lung tissue described as non-adjacent to the tumor. A total of 50 or so patients were included in the paired tumor versus uninvolved lung comparison of immunoSEQ T-cell fraction. TCR sequencing was one of several integrated assays, alongside flow cytometry, multiplex immunofluorescence, RNA-seq, exome sequencing and proteomics, applied to the same patients. Broad study findings and their caveats: The TCR-derived T-cell fraction showed no difference between the flow cytometry-defined immunotypes IM1 (good prognosis) and IM2 (poor prognosis). TCRbeta sequencing supported higher T cell infiltration in tumors than in uninvolved lung tissue, consistent with immunofluorescence CD3 counts. Assay coverage varied across patients depending on available tissue quantity, so only a subset of the cohort had TCR sequencing. Different pieces of the same tissue were used for different assays, so technical variation could not be separated from intratumor heterogeneity. Recurrence-free survival showed no association with tumor T-cell fraction measured by TCR sequencing (p = 0.61).

The CDR3, cysteine through phenylalanine, is 15 amino acids long. The only DNA kept is the CDR3, 45 bases in frame from the first base. V lost 3 bases and J lost 5 bases, and the count of bases not matched to a germline gene is 9. From a lookup of the germline V gene, CDR1 and CDR2 are SGHTA and FQGNSA. The T-cell fraction in tumor and uninvolved lung tissue was provided by TCR sequencing with the immunoSEQ assay. As for the authors' bioinformatics: For survival analysis, patients were divided into high (upper tertile) and low (lower two tertiles) T-cell fraction groups, which were compared by log-rank test. A signed-rank test was used to check for differences in T-cell fraction between paired tumor and uninvolved lung. In TCRdb, the immuneACCESS table is reduced to in-frame sequences with V and J assigned. These tables do not hold every clone; where another copy was compared, an unresolved V gene accounts for under half, and the others remain unexplained. V and J calls plus clone size are reproduced from that table; the DNA served to infer D and trimming. The sample yields 13,000 or so clones; 60% to 85% were counted once. Approximately 4.2% of the sample belongs to the ten largest clones.

The chain employs TRBV7-2 and TRBJ2-7; 8 central nucleotides agree with TRBD2. This TCR was recovered from a human donor with non-small cell lung cancer. Material: lung tumor tissue. The DNA is as follows: TGTGCCAGCAGCTTTTGGGGGACTAGTCAGGACGAGCAGTACTTC. Translated, this gives CASSFWGTSQDEQYF.